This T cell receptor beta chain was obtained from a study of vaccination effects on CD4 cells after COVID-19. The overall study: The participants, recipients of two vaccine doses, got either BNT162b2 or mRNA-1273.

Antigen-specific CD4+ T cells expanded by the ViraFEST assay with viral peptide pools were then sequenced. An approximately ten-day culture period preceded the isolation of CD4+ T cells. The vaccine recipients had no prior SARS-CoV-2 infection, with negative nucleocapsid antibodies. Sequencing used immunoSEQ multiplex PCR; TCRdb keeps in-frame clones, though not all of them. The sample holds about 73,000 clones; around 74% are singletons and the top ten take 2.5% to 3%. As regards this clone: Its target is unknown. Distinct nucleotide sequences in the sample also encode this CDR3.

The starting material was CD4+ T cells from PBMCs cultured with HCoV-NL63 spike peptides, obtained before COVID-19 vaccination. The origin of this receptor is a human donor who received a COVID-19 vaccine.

This chain's CDR3 is CATSDLRRGSTDTQYF. CDR3 nucleotides: TGTGCCACCAGTGATTTGCGGCGGGGAAGCACAGATACGCAGTATTTT. The chain recombines TRBV24-1 with TRBJ2-3, with a weak D call TRBD2 (6 bases). CDR3 size: 16 residues. Germline V gene lookup returns CDR1 KGHDR and CDR2 SFDVKD. V lost 0 bases, J lost 0 bases, and 9 bases lay in between.